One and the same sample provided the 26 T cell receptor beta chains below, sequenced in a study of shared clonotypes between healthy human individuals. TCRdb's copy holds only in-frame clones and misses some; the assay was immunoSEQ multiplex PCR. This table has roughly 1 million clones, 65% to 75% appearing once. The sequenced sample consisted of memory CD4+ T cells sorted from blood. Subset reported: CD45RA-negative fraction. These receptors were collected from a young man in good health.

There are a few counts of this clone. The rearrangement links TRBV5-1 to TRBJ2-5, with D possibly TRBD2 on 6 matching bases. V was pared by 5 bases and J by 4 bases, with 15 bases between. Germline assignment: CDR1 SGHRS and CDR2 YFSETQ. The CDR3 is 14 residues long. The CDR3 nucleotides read TGCGCCAGCAGAGCGCGGCAGGGAGGAGAGACCCAGTACTTC. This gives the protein CASRARQGGETQYF.

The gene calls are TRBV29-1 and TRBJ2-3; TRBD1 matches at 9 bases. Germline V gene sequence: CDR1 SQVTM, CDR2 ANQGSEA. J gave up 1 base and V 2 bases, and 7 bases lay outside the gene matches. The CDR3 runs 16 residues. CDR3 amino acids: CSVEKGQGPGTDTQYF. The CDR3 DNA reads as TGCAGCGTTGAAAAAGGACAGGGGCCAGGCACAGATACGCAGTATTTT.

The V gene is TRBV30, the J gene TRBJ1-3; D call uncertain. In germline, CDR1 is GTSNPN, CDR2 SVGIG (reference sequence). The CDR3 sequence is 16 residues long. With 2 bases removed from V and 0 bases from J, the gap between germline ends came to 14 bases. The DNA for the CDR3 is TGTGCCTGGAGTAGGGCAATCACCAGCTCTGGAAACACCATATATTTT. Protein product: CAWSRAITSSGNTIYF. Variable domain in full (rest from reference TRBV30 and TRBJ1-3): SQTIHQWPATLVQPVGSPLSLECTVEGTSNPNLYWYRQAAGRGLQLLFYSVGIGQISSEVPQNLSASRPQDRQFILSSKKLLLSDSGFYLCAWSRAITSSGNTIYFGEGSWLTVV.

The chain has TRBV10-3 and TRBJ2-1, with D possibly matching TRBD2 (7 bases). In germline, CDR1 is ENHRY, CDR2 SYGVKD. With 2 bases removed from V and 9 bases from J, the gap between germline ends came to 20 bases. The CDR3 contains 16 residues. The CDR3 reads CAISEGRTRGGGEQFF. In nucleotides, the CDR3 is TGTGCCATCAGTGAGGGGAGGACTAGGGGGGGCGGTGAGCAGTTCTTC.

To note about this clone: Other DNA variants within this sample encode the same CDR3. The CDR3 DNA is TGCGCCAGCAGCTTGGAGGGGAGCTCTGGAAACACCATATATTTT. Its protein product is CASSLEGSSGNTIYF. The J gene is TRBJ1-3, the V gene TRBV5-1; weak D call: TRBD1 (5 bases). Trimming pared 0 bases from V and 0 bases from J, leaving 7 bases between. CDR1 and CDR2 from the germline V gene are SGHRS and YFSETQ. This CDR3 comprises 15 residues. Filled out from reference TRBV5-1 and TRBJ1-3, the complete variable domain reads KAGVTQTPRYLIKTRGQQVTLSCSPISGHRSVSWYQQTPGQGLQFLFEYFSETQRNKGNFPGRFSGRQFSNSRSEMNVSTLELGDSALYLCASSLEGSSGNTIYFGEGSWLTVV.

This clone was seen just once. The CDR3 is CASSSGEETQYF. DNA of the CDR3: TGTGCCAGCAGCTCGGGAGAAGAGACCCAGTACTTC. The chain has TRBV2 and TRBJ2-5, with D perhaps matching TRBD2 (6 bases). This CDR3 is 12 amino acids long. The V end was cut by 6 bases, the J end by 3 bases, with 8 bases between. CDR1 and CDR2 (germline): SNHLY, FYNNEI.

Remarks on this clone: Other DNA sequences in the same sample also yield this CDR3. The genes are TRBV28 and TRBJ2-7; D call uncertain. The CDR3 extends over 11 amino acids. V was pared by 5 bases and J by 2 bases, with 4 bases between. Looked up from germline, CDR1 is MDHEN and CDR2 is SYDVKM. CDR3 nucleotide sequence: TGTGCCAGCAGTGCTACCTACGAGCAGTACTTC. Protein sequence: CASSATYEQYF.

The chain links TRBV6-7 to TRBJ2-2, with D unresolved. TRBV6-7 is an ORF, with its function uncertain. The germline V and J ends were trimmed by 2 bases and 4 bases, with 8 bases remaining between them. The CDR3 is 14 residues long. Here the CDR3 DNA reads TGTGCCAGCAGTTACGATAACAGCACCGGGGAGCTGTTTTTT. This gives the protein CASSYDNSTGELFF.

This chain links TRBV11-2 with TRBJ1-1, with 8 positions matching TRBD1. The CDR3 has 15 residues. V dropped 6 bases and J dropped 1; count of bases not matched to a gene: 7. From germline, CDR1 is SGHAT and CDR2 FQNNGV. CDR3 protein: CASRRRTGTNTEAFF. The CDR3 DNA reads TGTGCCAGCAGGAGACGGACAGGGACGAACACTGAAGCTTTCTTT.

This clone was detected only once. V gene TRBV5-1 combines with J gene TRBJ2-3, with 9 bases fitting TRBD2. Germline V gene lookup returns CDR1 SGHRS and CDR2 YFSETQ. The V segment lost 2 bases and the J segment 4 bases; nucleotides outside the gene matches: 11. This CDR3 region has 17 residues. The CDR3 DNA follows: TGCGCCAGCAGCTTAGGCGGTAGCGGGAGTGCGGCAGATACGCAGTATTTT. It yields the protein CASSLGGSGSAADTQYF.

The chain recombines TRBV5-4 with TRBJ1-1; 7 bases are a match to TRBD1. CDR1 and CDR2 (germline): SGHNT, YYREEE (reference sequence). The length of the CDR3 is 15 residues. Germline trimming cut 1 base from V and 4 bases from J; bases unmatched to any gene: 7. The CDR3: CASSLMGRQGTEAFF. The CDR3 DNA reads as TGTGCCAGCAGCTTGATGGGCAGACAGGGCACTGAAGCTTTCTTT.

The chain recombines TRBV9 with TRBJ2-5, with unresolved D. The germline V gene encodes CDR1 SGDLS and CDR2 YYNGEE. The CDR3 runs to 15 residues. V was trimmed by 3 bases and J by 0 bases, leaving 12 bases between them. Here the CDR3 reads CASSARPAYQETQYF. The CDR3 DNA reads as TGTGCCAGCAGCGCCCGGCCGGCGTACCAAGAGACCCAGTACTTC.

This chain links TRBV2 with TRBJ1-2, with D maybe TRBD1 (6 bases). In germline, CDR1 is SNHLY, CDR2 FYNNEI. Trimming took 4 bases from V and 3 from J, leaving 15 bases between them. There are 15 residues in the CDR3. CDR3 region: CASSATGGRDYGYTF. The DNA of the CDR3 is TGTGCCAGCAGTGCTACGGGGGGGCGCGACTATGGCTACACCTTC.

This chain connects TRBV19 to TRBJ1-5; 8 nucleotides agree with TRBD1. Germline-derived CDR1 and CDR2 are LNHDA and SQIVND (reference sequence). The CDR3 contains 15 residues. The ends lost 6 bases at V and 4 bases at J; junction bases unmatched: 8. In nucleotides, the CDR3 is TGTGCCAGTAGAGCCGGTACAGGGGGTAATCAGCCCCAGCATTTT. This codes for CASRAGTGGNQPQHF.

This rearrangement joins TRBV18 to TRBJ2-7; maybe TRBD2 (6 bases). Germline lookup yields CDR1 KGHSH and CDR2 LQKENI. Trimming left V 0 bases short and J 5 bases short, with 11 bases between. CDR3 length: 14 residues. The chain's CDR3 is CASSPPVREDEQYF. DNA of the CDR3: TGTGCCAGCTCACCACCGGTCAGGGAGGACGAGCAGTACTTC.

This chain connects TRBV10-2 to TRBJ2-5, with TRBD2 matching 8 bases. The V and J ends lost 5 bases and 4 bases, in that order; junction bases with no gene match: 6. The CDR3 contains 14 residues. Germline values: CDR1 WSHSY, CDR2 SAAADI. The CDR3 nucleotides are TGCGCCAGCAGTTCCGGGGGGGAAGGAGAGACCCAGTACTTC. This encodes CASSSGGEGETQYF.

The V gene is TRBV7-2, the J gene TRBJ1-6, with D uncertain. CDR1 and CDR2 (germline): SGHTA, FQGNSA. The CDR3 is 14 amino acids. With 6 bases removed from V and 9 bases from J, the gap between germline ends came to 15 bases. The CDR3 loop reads CASRRDSPSSPLHF. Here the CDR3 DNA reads TGTGCCAGCAGAAGGGATTCACCAAGTTCACCCCTCCACTTT.

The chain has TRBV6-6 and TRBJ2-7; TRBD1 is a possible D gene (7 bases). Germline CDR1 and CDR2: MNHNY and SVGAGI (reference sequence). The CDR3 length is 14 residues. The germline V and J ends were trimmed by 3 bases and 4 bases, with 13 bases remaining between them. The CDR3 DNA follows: TGTGCCAGCAGTTATCAGGGGGGAATGTACGAGCAGTACTTC. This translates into CASSYQGGMYEQYF.

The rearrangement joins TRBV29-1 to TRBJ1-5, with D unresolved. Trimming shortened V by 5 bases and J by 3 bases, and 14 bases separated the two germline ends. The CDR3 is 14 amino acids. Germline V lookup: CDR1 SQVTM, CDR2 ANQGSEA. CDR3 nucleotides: TGCAGCGTTAACACGGGAACTAACAATCAGCCCCAGCATTTT. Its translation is CSVNTGTNNQPQHF.

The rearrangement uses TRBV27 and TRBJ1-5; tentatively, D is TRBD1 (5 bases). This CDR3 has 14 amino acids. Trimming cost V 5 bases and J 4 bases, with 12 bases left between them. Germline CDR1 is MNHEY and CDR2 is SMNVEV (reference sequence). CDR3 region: CASSGIRGNQPQHF. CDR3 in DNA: TGTGCCAGCAGTGGAATACGGGGGAATCAGCCCCAGCATTTT.

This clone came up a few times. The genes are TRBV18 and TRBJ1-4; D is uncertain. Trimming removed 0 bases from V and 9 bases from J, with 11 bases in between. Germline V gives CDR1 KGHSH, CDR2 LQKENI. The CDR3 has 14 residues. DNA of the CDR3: TGTGCCAGCTCACCACCGGGGTTTCCAAAAAAACTGTTTTTT. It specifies CASSPPGFPKKLFF.

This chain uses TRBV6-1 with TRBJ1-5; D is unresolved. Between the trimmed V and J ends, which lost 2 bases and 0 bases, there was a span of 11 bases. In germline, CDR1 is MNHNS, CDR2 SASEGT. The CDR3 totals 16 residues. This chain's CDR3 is CASSERGAYSNQPQHF. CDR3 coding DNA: TGTGCCAGCAGTGAACGGGGAGCATATAGCAATCAGCCCCAGCATTTT.

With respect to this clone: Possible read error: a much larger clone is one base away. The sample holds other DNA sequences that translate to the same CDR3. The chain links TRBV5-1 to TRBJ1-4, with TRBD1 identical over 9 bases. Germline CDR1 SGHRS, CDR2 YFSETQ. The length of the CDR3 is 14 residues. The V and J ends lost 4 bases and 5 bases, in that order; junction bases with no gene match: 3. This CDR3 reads CASSPGTGNEKLFF. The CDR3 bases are TGCGCCAGCAGCCCCGGGACAGGGAATGAAAAACTGTTTTTT.

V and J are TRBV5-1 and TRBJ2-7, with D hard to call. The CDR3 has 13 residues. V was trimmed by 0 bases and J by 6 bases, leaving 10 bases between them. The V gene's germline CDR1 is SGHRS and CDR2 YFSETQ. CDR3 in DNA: TGCGCCAGCAGCTTGGTGGCCCCCCCCGAGCAGTACTTC. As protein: CASSLVAPPEQYF.

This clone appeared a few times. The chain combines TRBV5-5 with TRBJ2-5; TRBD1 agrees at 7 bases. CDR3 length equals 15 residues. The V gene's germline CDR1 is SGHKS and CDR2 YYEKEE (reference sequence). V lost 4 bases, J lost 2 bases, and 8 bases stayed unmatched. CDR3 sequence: CASSDRQGGQETQYF. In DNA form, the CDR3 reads TGTGCCAGCAGCGACCGACAGGGTGGGCAAGAGACCCAGTACTTC. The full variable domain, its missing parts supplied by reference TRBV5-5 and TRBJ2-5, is DAGVTQSPTHLIKTRGQQVTLRCSPISGHKSVSWYQQVLGQGPQFIFQYYEKEERGRGNFPDRFSARQFPNYSSELNVNALLLGDSALYLCASSDRQGGQETQYFGPGTRLLVL.

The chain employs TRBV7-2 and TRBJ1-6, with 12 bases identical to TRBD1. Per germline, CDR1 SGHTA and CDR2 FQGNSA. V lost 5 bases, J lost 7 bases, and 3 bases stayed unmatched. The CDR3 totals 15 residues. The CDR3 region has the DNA TGTGCCAGCAGCCCGGGGACAGGGGGCAATTCACCCCTCCACTTT. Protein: CASSPGTGGNSPLHF.